Listed below are T cell receptor beta chains from one sample, sequenced in a study of T-cell memory formation after mild COVID-19. Using its own MiXCR run on the 5' RACE reads, TCRdb lists one record per CDR3 protein. The sample has a few hundred thousand distinct CDR3 sequences, over 15% seen once. Material: PBMCs or a T cell subset sorted from them (not recorded which). Receptor source: a man younger than 35 who had mild COVID-19 (a few samples of this study predate the infection). Cell type and time point are not known. Both conserved end residues are part of each CDR3. Fields, in order: J gene, V gene, D gene, clone size, CDR3 protein, CDR3 DNA. The D gene is left open where the match is weak. The size entry is marked missing in some rows and otherwise reads once, few, many or a size class.

>TRBJ2-3|TRBV5-1|NA|few
CASSQGSSTDTQYF
TGCGCCAGCAGTCAGGGTTCTAGCACAGATACGCAGTATTTT
>TRBJ2-5|TRBV19|NA|NA
CASSHHRERETQYF
TGTGCCAGTAGTCACCACAGGGAACGGGAGACCCAGTACTTC
>TRBJ1-1|TRBV6-5|NA|NA
CASRADPGASTEAFF
TGTGCCAGCAGGGCAGATCCGGGAGCCAGCACTGAAGCTTTCTTT
>TRBJ1-1|TRBV7-3|TRBD1|NA
CASPPTGDTEAFF
TGTGCCAGCCCTCCTACAGGGGACACTGAAGCTTTCTTT
>TRBJ2-4|TRBV4-2|NA|few
CASVLGRGELAKNIQYF
TGTGCCAGCGTGTTAGGCCGCGGGGAGCTAGCCAAAAACATTCAGTACTTC
>TRBJ1-1|TRBV7-2|NA|NA
CASSFLHGFEAFF
TGTGCCAGCAGCTTTTTACACGGTTTTGAAGCTTTCTTT
>TRBJ2-1|TRBV5-1|TRBD2|few
CASSPSERGGFNEQFF
TGCGCCAGCAGCCCCTCTGAGCGGGGGGGATTCAATGAGCAGTTCTTC
>TRBJ2-1|TRBV12-3/TRBV12-4|TRBD1|NA
CASSFLGQGPDNEQFF
TGTGCCAGCAGTTTTCTTGGACAGGGGCCCGACAATGAGCAGTTCTTC
>TRBJ1-2|TRBV6-5|TRBD1|few
CASKPPTGTEPGYTF
TGTGCCAGCAAACCACCCACCGGGACAGAGCCTGGCTACACCTTC
>TRBJ1-1|TRBV4-1|NA|few
CASSLKDSNAEAFF
TGCGCCAGCAGCCTAAAAGACAGTAACGCTGAAGCTTTCTTT
>TRBJ1-1|TRBV20-1|TRBD1|once
CSASQDRKAFF
TGCAGTGCTAGCCAGGACAGGAAAGCTTTCTTT
>TRBJ1-5|TRBV12-3/TRBV12-4|TRBD1|NA
CASSTGVQPQHF
TGTGCCAGCAGTACAGGGGTGCAGCCCCAGCATTTT
>TRBJ1-1|TRBV29-1|TRBD1|NA
CSWKGQGYTEAFF
TGCAGCTGGAAAGGACAGGGGTACACTGAAGCTTTCTTT
>TRBJ2-1|TRBV20-1|NA|NA
CSASAGLLYEQFF
TGCAGTGCCAGCGCCGGACTTCTGTATGAGCAGTTCTTC
>TRBJ2-3|TRBV5-6|NA|few
CASSLNRWDTQYF
TGTGCCAGCAGCTTGAACCGTTGGGATACGCAGTATTTT
>TRBJ1-2|TRBV6-5|TRBD1|few
CASSYRATGGVSYTF
TGTGCCAGCAGTTATAGGGCCACAGGGGGAGTTAGCTACACCTTC
>TRBJ2-1|TRBV27|NA|few
CASSLDFSSYNEQFF
TGTGCCAGCAGTCTCGATTTCAGCTCCTACAATGAGCAGTTCTTC
>TRBJ1-5|TRBV20-1|TRBD1|NA
CSAGQGNSNQPQHF
TGCAGTGCTGGACAGGGAAATAGCAATCAGCCCCAGCATTTT
>TRBJ1-3|TRBV2|NA|NA
CASTRDSGNTIYF
TGTGCCAGCACGAGGGACTCTGGAAACACCATATATTTT
>TRBJ1-6|TRBV5-4|TRBD1|NA
CASSRVTGPGSPLHF
TGTGCCAGCAGTCGGGTGACAGGGCCGGGTTCACCCCTCCACTTT
>TRBJ2-1|TRBV24-1|TRBD1|NA
CATSAVDRGRRNEQFF
TGTGCCACCAGTGCCGTGGACAGGGGGCGCAGAAATGAGCAGTTCTTC
>TRBJ2-5|TRBV5-1|TRBD1|NA
CASSFQPPGQGGETQYF
TGCGCCAGCAGCTTCCAGCCCCCGGGACAGGGGGGAGAGACCCAGTACTTC
>TRBJ2-1|TRBV7-6|NA|NA
CASSLGVRGRRPNEQFF
TGTGCCAGCAGCTTAGGGGTTCGGGGTAGGCGACCAAATGAGCAGTTCTTC
>TRBJ2-1|TRBV24-1|TRBD1|many
CATSEGGQGAAYNEQFF
TGTGCCACCAGTGAGGGAGGACAGGGGGCGGCCTACAATGAGCAGTTCTTC
>TRBJ2-1|TRBV6-2/TRBV6-3|TRBD1|many
CASTPRTGRPLSNEQFF
TGTGCCAGCACTCCCAGGACAGGCCGACCTTTATCCAATGAGCAGTTCTTC
>TRBJ2-1|TRBV7-2|NA|few
CASSPSRWDNEQFF
TGTGCCAGCAGCCCCTCGAGGTGGGACAATGAGCAGTTCTTC
>TRBJ2-5|TRBV7-3|TRBD2|NA
CASSSGLAETQYF
TGTGCCAGCAGCTCGGGACTAGCGGAGACCCAGTACTTC
>TRBJ1-1|TRBV29-1|NA|NA
CSVATGTRNTEAFF
TGCAGCGTTGCGACCGGGACAAGGAACACTGAAGCTTTCTTT
>TRBJ1-2|TRBV3-1|NA|NA
CASSPGTNYGYTF
TGTGCCAGCAGCCCCGGCACCAACTATGGCTACACCTTC
>TRBJ2-2|TRBV4-3|NA|few
CASSQEFTRRGTGELFF
TGCGCCAGCAGCCAAGAATTTACCAGAAGGGGTACCGGGGAGCTGTTTTTT
>TRBJ2-1|TRBV27|TRBD2|few
CASRETSGGAYNEQFF
TGTGCCAGCAGGGAGACTAGCGGGGGGGCATACAATGAGCAGTTCTTC
>TRBJ1-2|TRBV15|NA|few
CATRGGGNYGYTF
TGTGCCACCCGTGGGGGCGGAAACTATGGCTACACCTTC
>TRBJ1-5|TRBV15|NA|many
CATSRGVGQPQHF
TGTGCCACCAGCAGAGGGGTGGGTCAGCCCCAGCATTTT
>TRBJ2-5|TRBV29-1|NA|few
CSVEQTHAETQYF
TGCAGCGTTGAACAGACTCACGCAGAGACCCAGTACTTC
>TRBJ2-3|TRBV7-2|NA|many
CASSLGAGLADTQYF
TGTGCCAGCAGCTTAGGGGCGGGGTTGGCAGATACGCAGTATTTT
>TRBJ1-2|TRBV27|NA|NA
CASGTVNYGYTF
TGTGCCAGCGGAACAGTAAACTATGGCTACACCTTC
>TRBJ1-3|TRBV24-1|NA|NA
CATSDSGRGGNTIYF
TGTGCCACCAGTGATTCGGGCAGAGGTGGAAACACCATATATTTT
>TRBJ1-1|TRBV29-1|TRBD1|few
CSATEGARTEAFF
TGCAGCGCAACAGAGGGGGCGAGGACTGAAGCTTTCTTT
>TRBJ1-1|TRBV5-4|NA|NA
CASSSGLATEAFF
TGTGCCAGCAGCTCTGGACTGGCGACTGAAGCTTTCTTT
>TRBJ1-2|TRBV21-1|NA|NA
CASKLWEGRHGYTF
TGTGCCAGCAAACTGTGGGAGGGCCGGCATGGCTACACCTTC
>TRBJ2-1|TRBV5-1|TRBD2|few
CASSPWGGRNNEQFF
TGCGCCAGCAGCCCCTGGGGGGGACGGAACAATGAGCAGTTCTTC
>TRBJ2-3|TRBV7-7|TRBD1|once
CASSLDPPGQGRTDTQYF
TGTGCTAGCAGCTTAGATCCTCCGGGACAGGGGCGCACAGATACGCAGTATTTT
>TRBJ1-1|TRBV7-2|TRBD1|few
CASSLTWTGGNTEAFF
TGTGCCAGCAGCTTAACTTGGACAGGGGGGAACACTGAAGCTTTCTTT